The clone carrying this T cell receptor beta chain was detected only a few times. Antigen: not known. The junction differs from germline at one of its ends, possibly a read error. The CDR3 covers 15 residues. Germline lookup yields CDR1 SGHAT and CDR2 FQNNGV. This sample is drawn from a study of beta chain features in type 1 diabetes. Study-wide points: It was not settled here whether HLA type affects TCRB rearrangement. TCRB CDR3s from Type 1 diabetes patients were moderately but significantly shorter in all four CD4+ subsets.

As every portion of the isolated RNA was reverse transcribed, the sequencing read expressed TCRB transcripts. The protocol was immunoSEQ multiplex PCR, while the TCRdb copy is restricted to in-frame clones and leaves out a portion. Among 300,000 or so clones, over 7% were seen once, and the ten largest hold 0.9% to 1.1%. The chain is built from TRBV11-2 and TRBJ2-1; 8 bases line up with TRBD2. The clonotype was recovered from a man in his thirties or forties with type 1 diabetes. Sequences were obtained from central memory CD4+ T cells from blood. In nucleotides, the CDR3 is TGTGCCAGCAGGTTAGCGGGGACCTCCTACAATGAGCAGTTCTTC. Translation gives CASRLAGTSYNEQFF.